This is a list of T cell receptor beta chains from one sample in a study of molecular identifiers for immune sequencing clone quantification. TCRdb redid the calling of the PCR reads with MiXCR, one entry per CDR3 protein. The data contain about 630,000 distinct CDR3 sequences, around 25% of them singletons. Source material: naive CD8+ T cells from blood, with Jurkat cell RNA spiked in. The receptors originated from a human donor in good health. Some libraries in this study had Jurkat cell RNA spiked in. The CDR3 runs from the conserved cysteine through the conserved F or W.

cdr3_aa: CATSGDLWEKLFF; j_call: TRBJ1-4; v_call: TRBV15
cdr3_aa: CSALWGVGYEQYF; j_call: TRBJ2-7; v_call: TRBV20-1
cdr3_aa: CASSPGRVDSSYEQYF; j_call: TRBJ2-7; v_call: TRBV7-9
cdr3_aa: CASTDGGELFF; j_call: TRBJ2-2; v_call: TRBV6-2/TRBV6-3
cdr3_aa: CSVAGLAGVPGELFF; j_call: TRBJ2-2; v_call: TRBV29-1
cdr3_aa: CASSLRAGGAHGYGYTF; j_call: TRBJ1-2; v_call: TRBV3-1
cdr3_aa: CASSQEEGLFYGYTF; j_call: TRBJ1-2; v_call: TRBV4-3
cdr3_aa: CASSEGISNQPQHF; j_call: TRBJ1-5; v_call: TRBV11-2
cdr3_aa: CASSMFQGYEQYF; j_call: TRBJ2-7; v_call: TRBV7-2
cdr3_aa: CATSDLNYNEQFF; j_call: TRBJ2-1; v_call: TRBV24-1
cdr3_aa: CASSRPSGVGTDTQYF; j_call: TRBJ2-3; v_call: TRBV3-1
cdr3_aa: CAWSGFGLEQYF; j_call: TRBJ2-7; v_call: TRBV30
cdr3_aa: CASSIGNLEQYF; j_call: TRBJ2-7; v_call: TRBV5-1
cdr3_aa: CSVEDYSGGRRTYEQYF; j_call: TRBJ2-7; v_call: TRBV29-1
cdr3_aa: CASSHGLAGAAEQYF; j_call: TRBJ2-7; v_call: TRBV4-3
cdr3_aa: CATSRDREDEQFF; j_call: TRBJ2-1; v_call: TRBV15
cdr3_aa: CATSEQGQNQPQHF; j_call: TRBJ1-5; v_call: TRBV24-1
cdr3_aa: CAWSVLAGYNEQLF; j_call: TRBJ2-1; v_call: TRBV30
cdr3_aa: CASSFAVYNEQFF; j_call: TRBJ2-1; v_call: TRBV12-3/TRBV12-4
cdr3_aa: CASSSGGYNEQFF; j_call: TRBJ2-1; v_call: TRBV12-3/TRBV12-4
cdr3_aa: CASSLYNTGELFF; j_call: TRBJ2-2; v_call: TRBV12-3/TRBV12-4
cdr3_aa: CASGGVGNTEAFF; j_call: TRBJ1-1; v_call: TRBV2
cdr3_aa: CASSQEKRETETQYF; j_call: TRBJ2-5; v_call: TRBV4-1
cdr3_aa: CASSYSRLAGSQEPQYF; j_call: TRBJ2-5; v_call: TRBV6-5
cdr3_aa: CASSPRQETQYF; j_call: TRBJ2-5; v_call: TRBV12-3/TRBV12-4
cdr3_aa: CASSQPDRVNTEAFF; j_call: TRBJ1-1; v_call: TRBV6-5
cdr3_aa: CASSPALDRGKNTEAFF; j_call: TRBJ1-1; v_call: TRBV5-4
cdr3_aa: CASSQVGTGVLETQYF; j_call: TRBJ2-5; v_call: TRBV4-3
cdr3_aa: CSARETASYEQYF; j_call: TRBJ2-7; v_call: TRBV20-1
cdr3_aa: CASSQDSRTNTEAFF; j_call: TRBJ1-1; v_call: TRBV4-3
cdr3_aa: CASSLGAGPEAFF; j_call: TRBJ1-1; v_call: TRBV5-5
cdr3_aa: CATSDLSPRGEELADTQYF; j_call: TRBJ2-3; v_call: TRBV24-1
cdr3_aa: CASSATGPPWAYEQYF; j_call: TRBJ2-7; v_call: TRBV19
cdr3_aa: CASSKTQGLETQYF; j_call: TRBJ2-5; v_call: TRBV13
cdr3_aa: CASSLVQGGDTQYF; j_call: TRBJ2-3; v_call: TRBV7-9
cdr3_aa: CASSLAGRQPYEQYF; j_call: TRBJ2-7; v_call: TRBV7-6
cdr3_aa: CASSQVGATEAFF; j_call: TRBJ1-1; v_call: TRBV14
cdr3_aa: CASSLEVRDPSTDTQYF; j_call: TRBJ2-3; v_call: TRBV7-6
cdr3_aa: CASSLYGVGELFF; j_call: TRBJ2-2; v_call: TRBV7-3
cdr3_aa: CASSPFPGTGGTNEKLFF; j_call: TRBJ1-4; v_call: TRBV7-6
cdr3_aa: CASSPPAGAGNEQFF; j_call: TRBJ2-1; v_call: TRBV14
cdr3_aa: CAWSKGGPNEKLFF; j_call: TRBJ1-4; v_call: TRBV30
cdr3_aa: CASSQDWGEPYEQYF; j_call: TRBJ2-7; v_call: TRBV3-1
cdr3_aa: CASSFSWDPSQAFF; j_call: TRBJ1-1; v_call: TRBV5-6
cdr3_aa: CASSAASTGELFF; j_call: TRBJ2-2; v_call: TRBV9
cdr3_aa: CSASRAMGLAGGYEQFF; j_call: TRBJ2-1; v_call: TRBV20-1